This TCR beta chain was recorded in a study of blood T cell repertoires in COVID-19. In the study overall: There were acute and convalescent COVID-19 samples, and they came from the United States, Italy and Spain.

Participants were aged roughly 18 to 90 years from about two dozen US areas. Participant-given clinical history determined each cohort assignment. Losses at the gene ends were 2 bases for V and 5 bases for J; bases not matched to a gene: 3. Germline CDR1 MNHEY, CDR2 SVGAGI. This CDR3 is built from 14 residues. Original analysis: Researchers report that nucleated cell counts were estimated from reference gene primer amplification. The data were produced by immunoSEQ multiplex PCR, yet TCRdb's version contains in-frame clones alone and is incomplete. That table gives V, J and clone size, and the DNA gave D and trimming. The sample shows roughly 240,000 clones, about 82% of them seen only once.

Sequencing was performed on PBMCs or T cells enriched from blood (not recorded which). The rearrangement uses TRBV6-5 and TRBJ1-2; 9 nucleotides line up with TRBD1. This receptor was taken from a woman aged 50 to 65 with acute COVID-19. The CDR3 reads CASSYGTGRYGYTF. The CDR3 DNA reads TGTGCCAGCAGTTACGGGACAGGGCGTTATGGCTACACCTTC.